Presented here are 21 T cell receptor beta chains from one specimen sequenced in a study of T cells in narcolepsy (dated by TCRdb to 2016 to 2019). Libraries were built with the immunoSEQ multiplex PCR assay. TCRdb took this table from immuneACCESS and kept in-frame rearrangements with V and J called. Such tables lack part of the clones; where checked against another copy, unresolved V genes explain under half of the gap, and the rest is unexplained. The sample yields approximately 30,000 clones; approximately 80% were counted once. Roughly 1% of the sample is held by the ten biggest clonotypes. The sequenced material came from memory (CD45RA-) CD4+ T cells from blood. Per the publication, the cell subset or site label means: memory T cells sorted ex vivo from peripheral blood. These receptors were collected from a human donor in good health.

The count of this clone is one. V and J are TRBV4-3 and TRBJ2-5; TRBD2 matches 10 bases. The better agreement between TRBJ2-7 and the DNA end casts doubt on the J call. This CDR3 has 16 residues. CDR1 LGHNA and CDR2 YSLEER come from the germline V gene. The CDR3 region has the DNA TGCGCCAGCAGCCAAGATGTTAGCGGGGGGCCCTACGAGCAGTACTTC. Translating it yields CASSQDVSGGPYEQYF.

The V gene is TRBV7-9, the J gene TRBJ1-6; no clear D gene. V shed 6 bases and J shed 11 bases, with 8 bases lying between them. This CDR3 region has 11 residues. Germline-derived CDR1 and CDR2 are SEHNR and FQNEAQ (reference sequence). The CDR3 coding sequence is TGTGCCAGCAGTGAGGAGACACCCCTCCACTTT. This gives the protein CASSEETPLHF.

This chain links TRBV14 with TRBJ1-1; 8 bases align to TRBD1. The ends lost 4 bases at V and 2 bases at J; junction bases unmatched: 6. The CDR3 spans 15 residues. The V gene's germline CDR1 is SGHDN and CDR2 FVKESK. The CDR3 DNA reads TGTGCCAGCAGCCTCCGGACAGGGCGAAACACTGAAGCTTTCTTT. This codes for CASSLRTGRNTEAFF.

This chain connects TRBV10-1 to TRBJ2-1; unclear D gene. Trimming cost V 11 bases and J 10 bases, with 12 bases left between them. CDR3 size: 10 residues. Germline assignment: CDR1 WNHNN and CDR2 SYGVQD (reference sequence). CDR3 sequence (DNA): TGCGCCTACTACCGGGTCGAGCAGTTCTTC. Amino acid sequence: CAYYRVEQFF.

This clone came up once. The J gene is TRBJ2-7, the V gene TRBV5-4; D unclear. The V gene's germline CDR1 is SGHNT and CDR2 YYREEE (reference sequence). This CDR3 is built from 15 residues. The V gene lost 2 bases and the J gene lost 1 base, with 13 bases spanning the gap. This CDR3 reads CASSLAPGPSYEQYF. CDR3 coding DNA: TGTGCCAGCAGCTTAGCGCCAGGTCCGTCCTACGAGCAGTACTTC.

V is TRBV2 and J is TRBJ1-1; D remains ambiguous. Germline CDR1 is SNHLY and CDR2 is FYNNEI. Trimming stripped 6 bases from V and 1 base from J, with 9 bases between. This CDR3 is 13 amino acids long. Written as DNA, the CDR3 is TGTGCCAGCAGCCAGGCGCCGAACACTGAAGCTTTCTTT. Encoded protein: CASSQAPNTEAFF.

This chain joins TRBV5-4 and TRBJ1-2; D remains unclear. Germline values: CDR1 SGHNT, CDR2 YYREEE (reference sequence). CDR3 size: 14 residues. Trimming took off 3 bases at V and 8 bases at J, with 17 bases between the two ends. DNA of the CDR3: TGTGCCAGCAGCTCGCGGACGAATCTAGGGGGCTACACCTTC. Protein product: CASSSRTNLGGYTF.

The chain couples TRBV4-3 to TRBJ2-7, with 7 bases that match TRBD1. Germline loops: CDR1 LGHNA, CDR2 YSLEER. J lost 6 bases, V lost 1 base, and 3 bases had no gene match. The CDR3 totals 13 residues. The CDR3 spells CASSQATGFEQYF. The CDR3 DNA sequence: TGCGCCAGCAGCCAAGCGACAGGGTTCGAGCAGTACTTC.

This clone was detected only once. Here the CDR3 reads CASSNLGQRTDTQYF. CDR3 nucleotides: TGTGCCAGTAGTAACCTAGGACAGCGCACAGATACGCAGTATTTT. The chain uses TRBV19 and TRBJ2-3, with a weak D call TRBD1 (6 bases). The germline V gene has CDR1 LNHDA and CDR2 SQIVND (reference sequence). Trimming removed 4 bases at V and 1 base at J, with 12 bases between. The CDR3 spans 15 residues.

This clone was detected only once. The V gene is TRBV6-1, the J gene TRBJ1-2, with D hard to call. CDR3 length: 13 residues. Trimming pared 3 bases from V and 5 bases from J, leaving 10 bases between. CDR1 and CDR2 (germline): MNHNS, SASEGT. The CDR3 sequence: CASSDVARYGYTF. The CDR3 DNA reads TGTGCCAGCAGTGATGTAGCGAGATATGGCTACACCTTC.

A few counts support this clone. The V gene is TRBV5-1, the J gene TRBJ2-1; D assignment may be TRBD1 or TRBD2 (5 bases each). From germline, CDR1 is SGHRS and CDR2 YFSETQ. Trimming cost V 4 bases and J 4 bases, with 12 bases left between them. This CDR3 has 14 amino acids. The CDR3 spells CASSRGLDYNEQFF. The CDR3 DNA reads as TGCGCCAGCAGCCGGGGCCTAGATTACAATGAGCAGTTCTTC.

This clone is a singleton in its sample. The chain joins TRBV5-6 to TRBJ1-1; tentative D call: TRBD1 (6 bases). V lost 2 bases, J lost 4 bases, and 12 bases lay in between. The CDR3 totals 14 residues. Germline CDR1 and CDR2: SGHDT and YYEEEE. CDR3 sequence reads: CASSLGGPGTEAFF. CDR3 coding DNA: TGTGCCAGCAGCTTAGGGGGGCCTGGCACTGAAGCTTTCTTT.

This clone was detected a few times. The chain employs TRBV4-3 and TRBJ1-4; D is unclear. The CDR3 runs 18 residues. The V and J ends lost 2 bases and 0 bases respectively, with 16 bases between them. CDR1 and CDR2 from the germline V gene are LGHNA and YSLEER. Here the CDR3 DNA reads TGCGCCAGCAGCCAACAACTCACTATAGGGTCAACTAATGAAAAACTGTTTTTT. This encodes CASSQQLTIGSTNEKLFF.

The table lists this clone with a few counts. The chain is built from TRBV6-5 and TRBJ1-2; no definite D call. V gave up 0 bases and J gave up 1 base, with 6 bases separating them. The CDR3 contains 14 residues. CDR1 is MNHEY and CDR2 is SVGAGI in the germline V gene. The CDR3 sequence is CASSYSEFNYGYTF. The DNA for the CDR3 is TGTGCCAGCAGTTACTCCGAATTTAACTATGGCTACACCTTC.

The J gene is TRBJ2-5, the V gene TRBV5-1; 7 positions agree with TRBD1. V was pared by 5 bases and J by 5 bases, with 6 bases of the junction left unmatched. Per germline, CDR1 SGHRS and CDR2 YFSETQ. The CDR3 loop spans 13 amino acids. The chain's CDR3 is CASRLQGWETQYF. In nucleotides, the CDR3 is TGCGCCAGCAGACTACAGGGGTGGGAGACCCAGTACTTC. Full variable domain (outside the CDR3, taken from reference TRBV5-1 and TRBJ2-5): KAGVTQTPRYLIKTRGQQVTLSCSPISGHRSVSWYQQTPGQGLQFLFEYFSETQRNKGNFPGRFSGRQFSNSRSEMNVSTLELGDSALYLCASRLQGWETQYFGPGTRLLVL.

The CDR3 DNA reads TGTGCCAGCAGCTCTGGGGTGGCCTACAATGAGCAGTTCTTC. It specifies CASSSGVAYNEQFF. The chain couples TRBV7-3 to TRBJ2-1; no reliable D call. The CDR3 runs 14 residues. CDR1 is SGHTA, CDR2 FQGTGA, per germline. V dropped 4 bases and J dropped 2 bases, with 9 bases sitting between them.

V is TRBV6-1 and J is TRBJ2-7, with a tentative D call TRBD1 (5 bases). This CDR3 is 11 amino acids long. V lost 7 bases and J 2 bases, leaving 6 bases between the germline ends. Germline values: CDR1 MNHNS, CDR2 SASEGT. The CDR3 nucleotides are TGTGCCAGCACGACAGCCTACGAGCAGTACTTC. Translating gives CASTTAYEQYF.

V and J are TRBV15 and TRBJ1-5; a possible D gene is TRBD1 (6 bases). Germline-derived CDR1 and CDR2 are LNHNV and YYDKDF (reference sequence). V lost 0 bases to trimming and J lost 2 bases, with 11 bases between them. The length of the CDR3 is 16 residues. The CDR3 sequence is CATSRDLGGGNQPQHF. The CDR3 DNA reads TGTGCCACCAGCAGAGATTTGGGGGGCGGCAATCAGCCCCAGCATTTT.

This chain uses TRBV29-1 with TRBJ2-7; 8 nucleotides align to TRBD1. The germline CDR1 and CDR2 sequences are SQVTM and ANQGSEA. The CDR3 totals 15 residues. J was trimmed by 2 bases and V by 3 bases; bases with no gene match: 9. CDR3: CSVDSGTGGTYEQYF. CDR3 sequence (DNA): TGCAGCGTTGATTCCGGGACAGGAGGGACCTACGAGCAGTACTTC.

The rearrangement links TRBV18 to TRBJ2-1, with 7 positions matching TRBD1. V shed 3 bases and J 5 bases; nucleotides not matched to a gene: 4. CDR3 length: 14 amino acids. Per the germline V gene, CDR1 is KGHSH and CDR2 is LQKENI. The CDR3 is CASSPGTENNEQFF. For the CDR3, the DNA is TGTGCCAGCTCACCCGGGACAGAAAACAATGAGCAGTTCTTC.

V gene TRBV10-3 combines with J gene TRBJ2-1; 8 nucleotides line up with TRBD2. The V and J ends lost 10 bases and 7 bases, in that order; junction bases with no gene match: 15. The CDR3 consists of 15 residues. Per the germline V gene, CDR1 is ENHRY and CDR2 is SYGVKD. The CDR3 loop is CATRTSGRGRNEQFF. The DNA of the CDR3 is TGTGCCACCCGGACCAGCGGGAGAGGACGGAATGAGCAGTTCTTC.